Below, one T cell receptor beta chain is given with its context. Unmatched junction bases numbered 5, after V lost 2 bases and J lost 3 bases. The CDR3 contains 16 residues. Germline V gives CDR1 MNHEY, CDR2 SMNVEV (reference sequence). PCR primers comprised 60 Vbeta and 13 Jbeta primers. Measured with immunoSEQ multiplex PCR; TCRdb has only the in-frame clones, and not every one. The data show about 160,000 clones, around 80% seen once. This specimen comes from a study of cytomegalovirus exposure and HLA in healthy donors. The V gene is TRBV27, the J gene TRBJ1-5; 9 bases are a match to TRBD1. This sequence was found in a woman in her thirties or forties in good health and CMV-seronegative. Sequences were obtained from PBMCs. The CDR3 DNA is TGTGCCAGCAGTTTAGCCGGGACAGGGTACAATCAGCCCCAGCATTTT. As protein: CASSLAGTGYNQPQHF.